The 17 T cell receptor beta chains given below trace back to one sample, sequenced in a study of neurological immune-mediated disorders. TCRdb fed the 5' RACE reads into MiXCR, producing one record per CDR3 protein. This table holds roughly 80,000 distinct CDR3 sequences, approximately 17% found once. Sequenced material: PBMCs. The receptors here all came from a woman aged 40-49 years in good health.

This clonotype was observed at least ten times. The gene calls are TRBV6-2 or TRBV6-3 and TRBJ1-1, with D hard to call. Trimming left V 10 bases short and J 2 bases short, with 23 bases between. The CDR3 has 16 residues. Germline-derived CDR1 and CDR2 are MNHEY and SVGEGT. The chain's CDR3 is CATTLGGGYVNTEAFF. In DNA form, the CDR3 reads TGTGCCACCACTTTGGGAGGAGGGTACGTCAACACTGAAGCTTTCTTT.

The table lists this clonotype with many counts. The chain recombines TRBV4-1 with TRBJ2-6, with D possibly matching TRBD2 (6 bases). Trimming took off 4 bases at V and 0 bases at J, with 16 bases between the two ends. The CDR3 totals 18 residues. CDR1 is MGHRA, CDR2 YSYEKL, per germline. Here the CDR3 reads CASSPSGLPSSGANVLTF. CDR3 nucleotides: TGCGCCAGCAGCCCCTCGGGACTCCCGAGCTCTGGGGCCAACGTCCTGACTTTC.

The chain couples TRBV20-1 to TRBJ2-5, with TRBD2 matching over 7 bases. The CDR3 spans 17 residues. Germline V gene sequence: CDR1 DFQATT, CDR2 SNEGSKA (reference sequence). The V gene end was trimmed by 4 bases and the J gene end by 2 bases; junction bases not matched to a gene: 16. CDR3 DNA: TGCAGTGCTAAAAGGGCTAGCGGTGGGGGTTTACAAGAGACCCAGTACTTC. Amino acids: CSAKRASGGGLQETQYF.

This clonotype was counted many times. The genes are TRBV20-1 and TRBJ2-1; D uncertain. Trimming cost V 3 bases and J 0 bases, with 9 bases left between them. This CDR3 is 14 amino acids long. The V gene's germline CDR1 is DFQATT and CDR2 SNEGSKA (reference sequence). CDR3 loop: CSARPRTSYNEQFF. CDR3 nucleotide sequence: TGCAGTGCTAGGCCCCGAACCTCCTACAATGAGCAGTTCTTC.

V usage is TRBV6-4 and J usage is TRBJ2-1; the match to TRBD2 covers 16 bases. The CDR3 covers 15 residues. With 10 bases clipped from V and 8 bases from J, the junction kept 8 bases outside the gene matches. The germline CDR1 and CDR2 sequences are MRHNA and SNTAGT. Written as DNA, the CDR3 is TGTGCCACTCAATCGGGACTAGCGGGAGGGCATGAGCAGTTCTTC. Translation: CATQSGLAGGHEQFF.

The sample holds many counts of this clonotype. This chain joins TRBV7-9 and TRBJ2-1; 13 nucleotides align to TRBD2. This CDR3 is 20 amino acids long. With V trimmed by 5 bases and J by 1 base, 14 bases remained unmatched. The germline V gene encodes CDR1 SEHNR and CDR2 FQNEAQ (reference sequence). CDR3 protein: CASSLLRGLAGEVSYNEQFF. The CDR3 coding sequence is TGTGCCAGCAGCCTCTTGCGCGGACTAGCGGGGGAAGTGTCCTACAATGAGCAGTTCTTC.

This clonotype occurred many times. J is TRBJ2-1 and V is TRBV15, with 7 bases identical to TRBD1. The CDR3 runs 15 residues. V lost 2 bases and J lost 10; bases outside the gene matches: 11. Per germline, CDR1 LNHNV and CDR2 YYDKDF (reference sequence). The CDR3, as DNA: TGTGCCACCAGCAGATTACAGGGGATCAGGCCGGAGCAGTTCTTC. It translates to CATSRLQGIRPEQFF.

This clonotype was recorded only once. It may be a read error: a sequence one base away is much more abundant. The chain employs TRBV28 and TRBJ2-3, with D perhaps matching TRBD1 (6 bases). V was trimmed by 6 bases and J by 7 bases, leaving 23 bases between them. CDR1 and CDR2 (germline): MDHEN, SYDVKM. The CDR3 is 16 residues long. The CDR3 sequence is CASSYELGAPPNTQYF. The CDR3 coding sequence is TGTGCCAGCAGCTACGAATTGGGGGCGCCCCCAAATACGCAGTATTTT.

The sample holds many counts of this clonotype. The gene calls are TRBV7-2 and TRBJ2-7; tentative D call: TRBD1 (6 bases). Trimming left V 5 bases short and J 6 bases short, with 8 bases between. Germline V gene data show CDR1 as SGHTA and CDR2 as FQGNSA. The length of the CDR3 is 11 residues. CDR3 coding DNA: TGTGCCAGCAGCCAAGGGGGCGAGCAGTACTTC. Its protein is CASSQGGEQYF.

There are many counts of this clonotype. The chain combines TRBV7-2 with TRBJ2-1; 8 nucleotides agree with TRBD1. The length of the CDR3 is 14 residues. J lost 7 bases, V lost 4 bases, and 6 bases had no gene match. CDR1 and CDR2 from the germline V gene are SGHTA and FQGNSA. The chain's CDR3 is CASSSRTGRNEQFF. CDR3 nucleotides: TGTGCCAGCAGCTCCAGGACAGGGAGGAATGAGCAGTTCTTC.

Ten or more counts support this clonotype. DNA of the CDR3: TGTGCCAGCAGTGAAAGGGGCGGGGAGCTGTTTTTT. This translates into CASSERGGELFF. The V gene is TRBV2, the J gene TRBJ2-2, with D possibly being TRBD1 (5 bases). The germline V gene has CDR1 SNHLY and CDR2 FYNNEI. This CDR3 spans 12 amino acids. Between the trimmed V and J ends, which lost 2 bases and 7 bases, there was a span of 5 bases.

At least ten counts were recorded for this clonotype. This chain links TRBV11-2 with TRBJ1-3, with D uncertain. Germline CDR1 reads SGHAT; CDR2 reads FQNNGV. The CDR3 is 14 residues long. Deletions cut 0 bases from V and 2 bases from J, with 5 bases between. CDR3 DNA sequence: TGTGCCAGCAGCTTAGATGGACCTGGAAACACCATATATTTT. It specifies CASSLDGPGNTIYF. Complete variable domain (other parts from reference TRBV11-2 and TRBJ1-3): EAGVAQSPRYKIIEKRQSVAFWCNPISGHATLYWYQQILGQGPKLLIQFQNNGVVDDSQLPKDRFSAERLKGVDSTLKIQPAKLEDSAVYLCASSLDGPGNTIYFGEGSWLTVV.

V usage is TRBV5-1 and J usage is TRBJ2-2; 9 nucleotides align to TRBD2. Germline V CDR1 and CDR2: SGHRS, YFSETQ. The CDR3 runs 15 residues. Trimming at V came to 2 bases and at J to 4 bases, leaving 3 bases not matched to a gene. The CDR3 protein is CASSLGTSCTGELFF. The CDR3, as DNA: TGCGCCAGCAGCTTAGGGACTAGCTGCACCGGGGAGCTGTTTTTT. The entire variable domain, with the rest obtained from reference TRBV5-1 and TRBJ2-2, is as follows: KAGVTQTPRYLIKTRGQQVTLSCSPISGHRSVSWYQQTPGQGLQFLFEYFSETQRNKGNFPGRFSGRQFSNSRSEMNVSTLELGDSALYLCASSLGTSCTGELFFGEGSRLTVL.

This clonotype occurred many times. This rearrangement joins TRBV15 to TRBJ1-5; weak D call: TRBD1 (5 bases). Germline V CDR1 and CDR2: LNHNV, YYDKDF (reference sequence). Trimming left V 5 bases short and J 6 bases short, with 23 bases between. This CDR3 region has 17 residues. In DNA, the CDR3 is TGTGCCACCAGCCGCGTCGAGGGACGCCATATGGGTCAGCCCCAGCATTTT. This encodes CATSRVEGRHMGQPQHF.

This clonotype has just a few counts. The chain links TRBV6-2 or TRBV6-3 to TRBJ1-1; TRBD1 might be the D (5 bases). V was clipped by 0 bases and J by 0 bases, with 11 bases between them. Germline CDR1 is MNHEY and CDR2 is SVGEGT. This CDR3 contains 16 residues. The DNA for the CDR3 is TGTGCCAGCAGTTACTCGAACCGGGACCTGAACACTGAAGCTTTCTTT. Encoded protein: CASSYSNRDLNTEAFF.

This clonotype was recorded many times. V usage is TRBV5-1 and J usage is TRBJ2-5, with D uncertain. V lost 4 bases and J 1 base, leaving 11 bases between the germline ends. The CDR3 sequence is 14 residues long. Germline V gives CDR1 SGHRS, CDR2 YFSETQ. CDR3 region: CASSLRRGQETQYF. DNA for the CDR3: TGCGCCAGCAGCCTCCGGCGAGGCCAAGAGACCCAGTACTTC.

This clonotype was counted ten times or more. The V call is TRBV7-2, the J call TRBJ1-1; D uncertain. Germline CDR1 is SGHTA and CDR2 is FQGNSA. V shed 5 bases and J shed 7 bases, with 17 bases lying between them. This CDR3 region has 14 residues. CDR3: CASSRSSNGIEAFF. The CDR3 bases are TGTGCCAGCAGCCGATCCTCTAACGGAATTGAAGCTTTCTTT.